This T cell receptor beta chain was profiled in a study of T cell changes during pregnancy in multiple sclerosis. Germline V lookup: CDR1 SGHTA, CDR2 FQGTGA. The CDR3 spans 18 residues. The V gene end was trimmed by 2 bases and the J gene end by 1 base; junction bases not matched to a gene: 7. Method: immunoSEQ multiplex PCR; TCRdb's copy keeps in-frame clones and lacks some. The repertoire holds roughly 93,000 clones, with around 90% as singletons. This receptor was obtained from a female donor with multiple sclerosis, enrolled in a pregnancy study. Here the sequenced sample was peripheral blood, taken before pregnancy. This rearrangement joins TRBV7-3 to TRBJ2-1; TRBD2 aligns across 11 bases. The CDR3 DNA reads as TGTGCCAGCAGCTTACGGGGACTAGCGGCCATTTCCTACAATGAGCAGTTCTTC. It encodes CASSLRGLAAISYNEQFF.